Listed below are T cell receptor beta chains from one sample, sequenced in a study of blood T cells in healthy people across ages. TCRdb reprocessed the 5' RACE reads with MiXCR, giving one entry per CDR3 protein. The table has 700,000 to 900,000 distinct CDR3 sequences, roughly 26% seen once. These data were also filed under a second study, of T cells of mothers and their children.

The specimen was blood. All receptors come from a boy aged 5-17 years in good health. Each CDR3 is given with its conserved first and last residue. The order of the fields is CDR3 DNA, CDR3 protein, D gene, clone size, J gene, V gene. D genes are given only for firm matches. Size is omitted from some rows. Given values are once, few, many or a class for expanded clones.

cdr3_nt: TGTGCCAGCAGTTTGGAATATGCGACGATGAACACTGAAGCTTTCTTT
cdr3_aa: CASSLEYATMNTEAFF
d_call: NA
clone_size: few
j_call: TRBJ1-1
v_call: TRBV5-6

cdr3_nt: TGTGCCATCAGTGAGCCTCAGGGAGCCGGGGAGCTGTTTTTT
cdr3_aa: CAISEPQGAGELFF
d_call: NA
clone_size: few
j_call: TRBJ2-2
v_call: TRBV10-3

cdr3_nt: TGTGCCAGCAGCTTGAAGATCGGGGCCGTCGTCGATGAGCAGTTCTTC
cdr3_aa: CASSLKIGAVVDEQFF
d_call: NA
clone_size: NA
j_call: TRBJ2-1
v_call: TRBV5-5

cdr3_nt: TGTGCCAGCAGCGAAGAGGGACAGGGGTTGAGTGAAAAACTGTTTTTT
cdr3_aa: CASSEEGQGLSEKLFF
d_call: TRBD1
clone_size: NA
j_call: TRBJ1-4
v_call: TRBV7-6

cdr3_nt: TGTGCCAGCAGCCCACGGGGTTCGGCTAATGAAAAACTGTTTTTT
cdr3_aa: CASSPRGSANEKLFF
d_call: NA
clone_size: NA
j_call: TRBJ1-4
v_call: TRBV5-5

cdr3_nt: TGTGCCAGCACCCAGGGGGCTCTAACCAAAAACATTCAGTACTTC
cdr3_aa: CASTQGALTKNIQYF
d_call: TRBD1
clone_size: NA
j_call: TRBJ2-4
v_call: TRBV11-2

cdr3_nt: TGTGCCAGCAGCTTAAGCTGGGCAGGCGTCTACGAGCAGTACTTC
cdr3_aa: CASSLSWAGVYEQYF
d_call: NA
clone_size: few
j_call: TRBJ2-7
v_call: TRBV11-2

cdr3_nt: TGCAGTGCCGGGTCCTCGGGGCCGAACACTGAAGCTTTCTTT
cdr3_aa: CSAGSSGPNTEAFF
d_call: NA
clone_size: few
j_call: TRBJ1-1
v_call: TRBV20-1

cdr3_nt: TGTGCCAGCAGCTCATCCAACCTAGGAACCCAGTACTTC
cdr3_aa: CASSSSNLGTQYF
d_call: NA
clone_size: NA
j_call: TRBJ2-5
v_call: TRBV7-2

cdr3_nt: TGTGCCAGCAGCGTGCGAACAAGGACAGGGGTCTACGAGCAGTACTTC
cdr3_aa: CASSVRTRTGVYEQYF
d_call: TRBD1
clone_size: few
j_call: TRBJ2-7
v_call: TRBV5-6